This record concerns one T cell receptor beta chain sequence. Its specificity is not known. This specimen comes from a study of CD8 T cells in Susac syndrome. Regarding the study as a whole: The authors acknowledged that their TCR sequencing and HLA analysis involved a relatively small number of individuals.

TEMRA cells were FACS-enriched, unlike CD8+ and CD4+ T cells, which were negatively isolated. Reverse transcription of about 0.5 to 1 ug RNA used random hexamers. TCRdb ran MiXCR on the immunoSEQ multiplex PCR reads and lists one entry per CDR3 protein. The sample lists 200,000 to 250,000 distinct CDR3 sequences, about 93% occurring once. This CDR3 region has 15 residues. Trimming cost V 2 bases and J 7 bases, with 16 bases left between them. Germline CDR1 is SGDLS and CDR2 is YYNGEE. The chain uses TRBV9 and TRBJ1-5, with D tentatively TRBD1 (5 bases). Sequenced sample: CD8+ T cells from PBMCs. The source is a human donor with multiple sclerosis. This chain's CDR3 is CASSVGGGEGQPQHF. The CDR3, as DNA: TGTGCCAGCAGCGTCGGCGGAGGGGAAGGGCAGCCCCAGCATTTT.